The 30 T cell receptor beta chains given below trace back to one sample, sequenced in a study of blood T cells in healthy people across ages. A J-beta primer mix and a sample-barcoded 5' primer were used in a second PCR of about 7 to 12 cycles. TCRdb reprocessed the 5' RACE reads via MiXCR and lists one record per CDR3 protein. The sample contains about 1.8 million distinct CDR3 sequences, about 50% of which appear only once. The sample was blood. The receptor source for this set is a middle-aged woman in good health.

This clonotype has a handful of counts. The V call is TRBV7-9, the J call TRBJ2-1; D ambiguous. CDR1 is SEHNR, CDR2 FQNEAQ, per germline (reference sequence). V was trimmed by 4 bases and J by 0 bases, leaving 19 bases between them. CDR3 length equals 18 residues. The CDR3 coding sequence is TGTGCCAGCAGCTCCTGGGGTGCAGCCCCCAGCTCCTACAATGAGCAGTTCTTC. Translating it yields CASSSWGAAPSSYNEQFF.

With respect to this clonotype: This sequence may be a read error, since a much larger clone differs from it by one base. This chain connects TRBV7-2 to TRBJ2-3; 8 bases are a match to TRBD2. The CDR3 spans 14 residues. V lost 5 bases, J lost 4 bases, and 5 bases stayed unmatched. CDR1 SGHTA and CDR2 FQGNSA come from the germline V gene. In nucleotides, the CDR3 is TGTGCCAGCAGCCTGACTAGCGCCCCAGATACGCAGTATTTT. It translates to CASSLTSAPDTQYF.

This rearrangement joins TRBV5-1 to TRBJ1-1; D not certain. The V end was cut by 1 base, the J end by 1 base, with 11 bases between. There are 15 residues in the CDR3. Germline assignment: CDR1 SGHRS and CDR2 YFSETQ. The CDR3 sequence is CASSLYGVTNTEAFF. DNA of the CDR3: TGCGCCAGCAGCTTGTATGGGGTCACGAACACTGAAGCTTTCTTT.

J is TRBJ2-5 and V is TRBV7-2, with D possibly called TRBD1 or TRBD2 (6 bases each). CDR1 and CDR2 from the germline V gene are SGHTA and FQGNSA. CDR3 length: 19 amino acids. Deletions cut 2 bases from V and 2 bases from J, with 24 bases between. CDR3 bases: TGTGCCAGCAGCTTACTCCCCCCGACTAGAGACAGGTCTCAAGAGACCCAGTACTTC. Translated, it gives CASSLLPPTRDRSQETQYF.

The chain couples TRBV29-1 to TRBJ2-5, with D perhaps matching TRBD2 (6 bases). CDR1 is SQVTM and CDR2 is ANQGSEA in the germline V gene. The CDR3 is 15 residues long. V was cut by 4 bases and J by 2 bases, with 17 bases left in between. The CDR3: CSVAGRGGTQETQYF. The CDR3 bases are TGCAGCGTTGCCGGGCGTGGGGGGACTCAAGAGACCCAGTACTTC.

This chain uses TRBV20-1 with TRBJ2-1; 9 bases are shared with TRBD1. Germline CDR1 reads DFQATT; CDR2 reads SNEGSKA (reference sequence). V trimming: 4 bases; J trimming: 6 bases; junction bases outside the gene matches: 7. This CDR3 has 14 residues. The CDR3 DNA reads as TGCAGTGCTACGGGTGTGGGACAGGGCAATGAGCAGTTCTTC. Protein product: CSATGVGQGNEQFF.

The CDR3 spells CSARGGASGAIYQRTDTQYF. The CDR3 nucleotides read TGCAGTGCTAGAGGTGGCGCTAGCGGGGCAATCTACCAGCGCACAGATACGCAGTATTTT. The V call is TRBV20-1, the J call TRBJ2-3, with 9 nucleotides matching TRBD2. The germline gives CDR1 DFQATT, CDR2 SNEGSKA (reference sequence). This CDR3 spans 20 amino acids. V trimming: 1 base; J trimming: 1 base; junction bases outside the gene matches: 18.

This clonotype was recorded once. The rearrangement uses TRBV12-3 or TRBV12-4 and TRBJ2-3; perhaps TRBD1 as D (6 bases). The V and J ends lost 7 bases and 4 bases respectively, with 15 bases between them. The CDR3 spans 14 residues. The CDR3 region has the DNA TGTGCCAGCAAAGGACAGCTAAGCGCAGATACGCAGTATTTT. This translates into CASKGQLSADTQYF.

The chain is built from TRBV7-9 and TRBJ2-1; D may match TRBD1 or TRBD2 (5 bases each). Germline assignment: CDR1 SEHNR and CDR2 FQNEAQ (reference sequence). Trimming left V 11 bases short and J 9 bases short, with 23 bases between. CDR3 length: 14 residues. The CDR3 DNA reads as TGTGCCCTACAGTCCGGGGACCCGACCCGTGAGCAGTTCTTC. It yields the protein CALQSGDPTREQFF.

V gene TRBV5-1 combines with J gene TRBJ2-7, with 9 bases identical to TRBD2. The germline CDR1 and CDR2 sequences are SGHRS and YFSETQ. The CDR3 extends over 12 amino acids. Here the CDR3 DNA reads TGCGCTTCGGGCGGGGGGGCTGGTGAGCAGTACTTC. It encodes CASGGGAGEQYF.

The gene calls are TRBV18 and TRBJ2-5; the D gene could be TRBD1 or TRBD2 (5 bases each). Near its end, the DNA agrees better with TRBJ2-7, so the J call may be wrong. The CDR3 consists of 12 residues. Looked up from germline, CDR1 is KGHSH and CDR2 is LQKENI. The CDR3 DNA follows: TGTGCCAGCTCTCAACTGAGGGGCGAGCAGTACTTC. Amino acids: CASSQLRGEQYF.

The DNA for the CDR3 is TGTGCCAGCAGTATGAGCGGGGTTCGGGCAGATACGCAGTATTTT. Protein: CASSMSGVRADTQYF. V usage is TRBV27 and J usage is TRBJ2-3; 7 nucleotides match TRBD2. V shed 5 bases and J 4 bases; nucleotides not matched to a gene: 9. In germline, CDR1 is MNHEY, CDR2 SMNVEV (reference sequence). CDR3 size: 15 residues.

Comments on this clonotype: A read error may account for a junction end that differs from germline. This chain links TRBV9 with TRBJ2-4; 8 nucleotides match TRBD2. CDR1 and CDR2 from the germline V gene are SGDLS and YYNGEE. The CDR3 spans 15 residues. The chain's CDR3 is CASTPGAGGVDIQYF. The DNA of the CDR3 is TGCGCCAGCACCCCTGGGGCGGGGGGAGTAGACATTCAGTACTTC.

This clonotype occurred a few times. The chain links TRBV28 to TRBJ2-1; 9 nucleotides match TRBD1. The CDR3 runs 15 residues. Germline V lookup: CDR1 MDHEN, CDR2 SYDVKM. The V and J ends lost 6 bases and 5 bases, in that order; junction bases with no gene match: 8. CDR3 in DNA: TGTGCCAGCAGCCCATGGGACAGGGCCGACAATGAGCAGTTCTTC. The encoded protein is CASSPWDRADNEQFF.

This clonotype has just a few counts. The CDR3 reads CSAREFETQYF. As DNA, the CDR3 is TGCAGTGCTAGAGAATTCGAGACCCAGTACTTC. The chain carries TRBV20-1 and TRBJ2-5, with unresolved D. CDR3 length: 11 residues. CDR1 is DFQATT and CDR2 is SNEGSKA in the germline V gene (reference sequence). V lost 0 bases to trimming and J lost 5 bases, with 4 bases between them.

This clonotype has a handful of counts. The rearrangement uses TRBV6-2 or TRBV6-3 and TRBJ2-6; TRBD2 matches 10 bases. The length of the CDR3 is 20 residues. CDR1 MNHEY and CDR2 SVGEGT come from the germline V gene. Unmatched junction bases numbered 10, after V lost 2 bases and J lost 0 bases. The CDR3 protein is CASSYDPSGGFSSGANVLTF. Written as DNA, the CDR3 is TGTGCCAGCAGTTACGATCCTAGCGGGGGCTTCAGCTCTGGGGCCAACGTCCTGACTTTC.

This clonotype was recorded a few times. V is TRBV27 and J is TRBJ2-5; D possibly matches TRBD1 or TRBD2 (5 bases each). The CDR3 totals 17 residues. The germline V and J ends were trimmed by 3 bases and 5 bases, with 22 bases remaining between them. Germline V gives CDR1 MNHEY, CDR2 SMNVEV (reference sequence). The CDR3 nucleotides are TGTGCCAGCAGTTTCAGGGAGCCGGGAAGGCGAGAGGAGACCCAGTACTTC. Translated: CASSFREPGRREETQYF.

As regards this clonotype: This may come from a read error, since a much larger clone is one base off. V is TRBV12-3 or TRBV12-4 and J is TRBJ2-7, with D perhaps matching TRBD2 (6 bases). V was trimmed by 5 bases and J by 0 bases, leaving 8 bases between them. The CDR3 runs 13 residues. CDR3 sequence (DNA): TGTGCCAGCAGTCACGGGAGCTCCTACGAGCAGTACTTC. As protein: CASSHGSSYEQYF.

The chain couples TRBV5-1 to TRBJ1-1; D not resolved. The germline V gene has CDR1 SGHRS and CDR2 YFSETQ. The V and J ends lost 0 bases and 3 bases respectively, with 9 bases between them. The CDR3 contains 14 residues. DNA for the CDR3: TGCGCCAGCAGCTTGGAGAGCAGGTACACTGAAGCTTTCTTT. It is translated as CASSLESRYTEAFF.

V usage is TRBV18 and J usage is TRBJ1-2, with 7 bases identical to TRBD1. This CDR3 has 13 residues. V was pared by 2 bases and J by 11 bases, with 8 bases of the junction left unmatched. The germline V gene encodes CDR1 KGHSH and CDR2 LQKENI. The CDR3 sequence is CASSPVEGARYTF. The CDR3 DNA is TGTGCCAGCTCACCAGTGGAGGGGGCGCGGTACACCTTC. Full variable domain (rest looked up from reference TRBV18 and TRBJ1-2): NAGVMQNPRHLVRRRGQEARLRCSPMKGHSHVYWYRQLPEEGLKFMVYLQKENIIDESGMPKERFSAEFPKEGPSILRIQQVVRGDSAAYFCASSPVEGARYTFGSGTRLTVV.

This clonotype came up many times. This chain links TRBV4-1 with TRBJ2-5; D call uncertain. The CDR3 runs 15 residues. Germline V gene sequence: CDR1 MGHRA, CDR2 YSYEKL. V was clipped by 0 bases and J by 2 bases, with 10 bases between them. The CDR3, as DNA: TGCGCCAGCAGCCAAGATAGGACGGCTCAAGAGACCCAGTACTTC. It codes for CASSQDRTAQETQYF.

This clonotype was observed at least ten times. This chain links TRBV7-2 with TRBJ2-1; 14 nucleotides line up with TRBD2. J was trimmed by 8 bases and V by 5 bases; bases with no gene match: 5. The CDR3 loop spans 15 amino acids. Germline V gene sequence: CDR1 SGHTA, CDR2 FQGNSA. The CDR3 protein is CASSRGLAGGDEQFF. The DNA for the CDR3 is TGTGCCAGCAGCCGCGGACTAGCGGGGGGCGATGAGCAGTTCTTC.

This chain connects TRBV6-1 to TRBJ2-5; 9 bases fit TRBD1. The DNA end is more similar to TRBJ2-4, so the J call may be wrong. Per the germline V gene, CDR1 is MNHNS and CDR2 is SASEGT. The CDR3 loop spans 13 amino acids. The CDR3: CASSDDRGDIQYF. The CDR3 DNA follows: TGTGCCAGCAGTGATGACAGGGGGGACATTCAGTACTTC.

Comment on this clonotype: One end of the junction is discordant with germline, which a read error may explain. The chain has TRBV7-2 and TRBJ2-7, with D possibly matching TRBD1 (6 bases). From germline, CDR1 is SGHTA and CDR2 FQGNSA. The length of the CDR3 is 14 residues. The CDR3 bases are TGTGCCGGCAGCTTACAACAGGGAACCTACGAGCAGTACTTC. It encodes CAGSLQQGTYEQYF.

The V and J genes are TRBV20-1 and TRBJ1-5; no definite D call. The ends were cut back, 5 bases at V and 0 bases at J, with 14 bases in the middle. The germline V gene encodes CDR1 DFQATT and CDR2 SNEGSKA (reference sequence). The CDR3 totals 15 residues. This chain's CDR3 is CSASGSGDSNQPQHF. The CDR3 DNA follows: TGCAGTGCTTCCGGGAGCGGGGATAGCAATCAGCCCCAGCATTTT.

The chain carries TRBV21-1 and TRBJ2-7. TRBV21-1 is noted as a pseudogene. This CDR3 spans 16 amino acids. This CDR3 reads CASSKEWKTSSYEQYF. The CDR3 nucleotides are TGTGCCAGCAGCAAAGAGTGGAAAACGAGCTCCTACGAGCAGTACTTC.

This clonotype was seen more than once but under ten times. A much bigger clone sits one base away, suggesting this may be a read error. The chain links TRBV13 to TRBJ2-7; D assignment may be TRBD1 or TRBD2 (5 bases each). The CDR3 contains 13 residues. The germline V gene encodes CDR1 PRHDT and CDR2 FYEKMQ (reference sequence). V was clipped by 5 bases and J by 2 bases, with 10 bases between them. The chain's CDR3 is CASSPGAAYEQYF. The CDR3 bases are TGTGCCAGCAGCCCCGGGGCAGCCTACGAGCAGTACTTC.

The chain has TRBV28 and TRBJ2-4; a weak D match, TRBD2 (5 bases). Trimming cost V 9 bases and J 0 bases, with 12 bases left between them. This CDR3 spans 14 amino acids. Germline-derived CDR1 and CDR2 are MDHEN and SYDVKM. The CDR3: CASGERVAKNIQYF. CDR3 nucleotide sequence: TGTGCCAGTGGGGAGAGGGTAGCCAAAAACATTCAGTACTTC.

This clonotype was counted only a few times. The rearrangement joins TRBV9 to TRBJ2-5, with D possibly being TRBD2 (5 bases). Trimming left V 4 bases short and J 3 bases short, with 13 bases between. Germline CDR1 is SGDLS and CDR2 is YYNGEE. CDR3 length: 14 amino acids. The CDR3 sequence: CASSRLDSEETQYF. In DNA form, the CDR3 reads TGTGCCAGCAGCCGATTGGACTCCGAAGAGACCCAGTACTTC.

The chain joins TRBV12-3 or TRBV12-4 to TRBJ2-3; D gene uncertain. V was shortened by 2 bases and J by 0 bases, with 12 bases between the two germline ends. The length of the CDR3 is 16 residues. This CDR3 reads CASSLMALKSTDTQYF. CDR3 in DNA: TGTGCCAGCAGTTTAATGGCCCTAAAAAGCACAGATACGCAGTATTTT.